Listed below are T cell receptor beta chains from one sample, sequenced in a study of blood T cell repertoires in COVID-19. Measured with immunoSEQ multiplex PCR; TCRdb has only the in-frame clones, and not every one. The sample records about 95,000 clones, just over 90% being singletons. Sequencing was carried out using peripheral blood. The receptors shown here come from a woman aged 50 to 65 in a cohort sampled during active COVID-19. Both conserved end residues are part of each CDR3. D genes are given only for firm matches. The listing skips clone size in some rows; elsewhere it reads once, few, many or a size class.

clone size | D gene | J gene | V gene | CDR3 DNA | CDR3 protein
- | TRBD2 | TRBJ2-5 | TRBV10-3 | TGTGCCATCAGAACTGGACTAGACCAAGAGACCCAGTACTTC | CAIRTGLDQETQYF
few | - | TRBJ1-2 | TRBV20-1 | TGCAGTGCACGGTGGGGGGGTGGCTACACCTTC | CSARWGGGYTF
- | TRBD1 | TRBJ1-5 | TRBV2 | TGTGCCAGCAGTCCGGACAGGGGCAATCAGCCCCAGCATTTT | CASSPDRGNQPQHF
- | - | TRBJ2-7 | TRBV10-3 | TGTGCCATCAGTGAGAAAGGTTGGGGTACGAGGGAAACCTACGAGCAGTACTTC | CAISEKGWGTRETYEQYF
- | TRBD2 | TRBJ2-3 | TRBV25-1 | TGTGCCAGCAGTAAAACCGGGGGGGCCCGCACAGATACGCAGTATTTT | CASSKTGGARTDTQYF
- | TRBD2 | TRBJ2-1 | TRBV28 | TGTGCCAGCCCCCCAGTAGCGGGAGATGATGTCAATGAGCAGTTCTTC | CASPPVAGDDVNEQFF
once | TRBD1 | TRBJ2-3 | TRBV3-1/TRBV3-2 | TGTGCCAGCAGCCAGAACGGACAGGGATGGGATACGCAGTATTTT | CASSQNGQGWDTQYF
- | TRBD1 | TRBJ2-5 | TRBV3-1/TRBV3-2 | TGTGCCAGCAGCAGACCGGGACAGGGCTCGGAGACCCAGTACTTC | CASSRPGQGSETQYF
once | - | TRBJ2-1 | TRBV5-1 | TGCGCCAGCAGCTTGAATGCGGGGGCCGCCTACAATGAGCAGTTCTTC | CASSLNAGAAYNEQFF
- | - | TRBJ1-5 | TRBV27 | TGTGCCAGCAGTGACTCTCGCAATCAGCCCCAGCATTTT | CASSDSRNQPQHF
once | TRBD2 | TRBJ2-5 | TRBV6-2/TRBV6-3 | TGTGCCAGCAGCTGGGGGGGGGAGACCCAGTACTTC | CASSWGGETQYF
- | TRBD2 | TRBJ2-7 | TRBV7-9 | TGTGCCAGCAGCTCTCTTGCTAGCGGGAGTCACGAGCAGTACTTC | CASSSLASGSHEQYF
- | - | TRBJ2-3 | TRBV9 | TGTGCCAGCAGCGCGGGGGGCTCCACCGGCACAGATACGCAGTATTTT | CASSAGGSTGTDTQYF
- | TRBD1 | TRBJ1-1 | TRBV4-1 | TGCGCCAGCAGCCAAAACCAATACCCGGGACAGGGGAACACTGAAGCTTTCTTT | CASSQNQYPGQGNTEAFF
- | - | TRBJ2-2 | TRBV30 | TGTGCCTGGAGTGACTGGGACACTAAGAACACCGGGGAGCTGTTTTTT | CAWSDWDTKNTGELFF
- | TRBD2 | TRBJ2-7 | TRBV27 | TGTGCCAGCAGAAAGGGACTAGCGTCCTCCTACGAGCAGTACTTC | CASRKGLASSYEQYF
- | TRBD1 | TRBJ1-4 | TRBV28 | TGTGCCAGCAGTCCCTCCGGGACAGGGGTCGAAAAACTGTTTTTT | CASSPSGTGVEKLFF
- | TRBD1 | TRBJ1-5 | TRBV6-5 | TGTGCCAGCAGATCGGACAGGGGTCAGCCCCAGCATTTT | CASRSDRGQPQHF
- | TRBD2 | TRBJ2-2 | TRBV19 | TGTGCCAGTATGCGGGGGGCGGGGACCGGGGAGCTGTTTTTT | CASMRGAGTGELFF
- | TRBD2 | TRBJ2-1 | TRBV10-3 | TGTGCCATCAGGGGCCGACTAGCGGGAGTGAGCTCCTACAATGAGCAGTTCTTC | CAIRGRLAGVSSYNEQFF
- | TRBD1 | TRBJ1-6 | TRBV30 | TGTGCCTGGAGTGTACTTGACAGGGATTCACCCCTCCACTTT | CAWSVLDRDSPLHF
- | TRBD2 | TRBJ2-5 | TRBV7-2 | TGTGCCAGCAGCGCTACTAGCGGCCAAGAGACCCAGTACTTC | CASSATSGQETQYF
- | TRBD1 | TRBJ1-5 | TRBV28 | TGTGCCAGCTGCCCCGGGACAGCCCATAGCAATCAGCCCCAGCATTTT | CASCPGTAHSNQPQHF